The rows below give T cell receptor beta chains drawn from one sample of a study of T cell changes during pregnancy in multiple sclerosis. Repertoires were generated with immunoSEQ multiplex PCR, while TCRdb's copy carries only in-frame clones and drops some. The sample shows tens of thousands of clones, about 95% of them seen only once. The specimen comprised peripheral blood, sampled in the second trimester of pregnancy. The receptors shown here come from a female donor with multiple sclerosis, enrolled in a pregnancy study. Both conserved end residues are part of each CDR3. Fields, in order: J gene, V gene, clone size, D gene, CDR3 protein, CDR3 DNA. The D gene is left open where the match is weak. Some rows have no size entry. The others give once, few or many, or a class for an expanded clone.

J: TRBJ2-1; V: TRBV29-1; size: .; D: .; CDR3: CSVEVGTGVRNEQFF; DNA: TGCAGCGTTGAAGTTGGCACAGGTGTGAGGAATGAGCAGTTCTTC
J: TRBJ2-5; V: TRBV18; size: .; D: .; CDR3: CASSPGLGTGETQYF; DNA: TGTGCCAGCTCACCGGGGTTGGGGACTGGGGAGACCCAGTACTTC
J: TRBJ1-5; V: TRBV7-8; size: .; D: .; CDR3: CASSRGRGWQPQHF; DNA: TGTGCCAGCAGCCGGGGGAGGGGATGGCAGCCCCAGCATTTT
J: TRBJ2-3; V: TRBV5-1; size: once; D: .; CDR3: CASSLALGGRTDTQYF; DNA: TGCGCCAGCAGCTTGGCCTTAGGAGGGAGGACAGATACGCAGTATTTT
J: TRBJ2-1; V: TRBV7-2; size: few; D: TRBD2; CDR3: CASSLQGGASGSSYNEQFF; DNA: TGTGCCAGCAGCCTCCAGGGGGGGGCTAGCGGGAGCTCCTACAATGAGCAGTTCTTC
J: TRBJ2-1; V: TRBV13; size: .; D: TRBD1; CDR3: CASSRRTGPNEQFF; DNA: TGTGCCAGCAGCCGAAGGACAGGGCCAAATGAGCAGTTCTTC
J: TRBJ1-1; V: TRBV19; size: once; D: TRBD1; CDR3: CASSRQGNTEAFF; DNA: TGTGCCAGTAGTCGACAGGGAAACACTGAAGCTTTCTTT
J: TRBJ1-4; V: TRBV18; size: .; D: .; CDR3: CASSPRHASNEKLFF; DNA: TGTGCCAGCTCACCCCGACATGCCTCTAATGAAAAACTGTTTTTT
J: TRBJ2-7; V: TRBV27; size: .; D: .; CDR3: CASSPPGDYEQYF; DNA: TGTGCCAGCAGTCCACCGGGGGACTACGAGCAGTACTTC
J: TRBJ1-1; V: TRBV11-1; size: .; D: .; CDR3: CASSLIRGDRAFF; DNA: TGTGCCAGCAGCTTAATCAGGGGTGACAGAGCTTTCTTT
J: TRBJ2-7; V: TRBV6-5; size: .; D: .; CDR3: CASRQGSYEQYF; DNA: TGTGCCAGCAGGCAGGGGAGCTACGAGCAGTACTTC
J: TRBJ1-1; V: TRBV29-1; size: .; D: .; CDR3: CSVRRANTEAFF; DNA: TGCAGCGTACGGAGGGCGAACACTGAAGCTTTCTTT
J: TRBJ2-3; V: TRBV6-4; size: .; D: TRBD1; CDR3: CASSDGQGADTQYF; DNA: TGTGCCAGCAGTGACGGACAGGGGGCAGATACGCAGTATTTT
J: TRBJ2-7; V: TRBV7-8; size: .; D: TRBD1; CDR3: CASSLEGAAYEQYF; DNA: TGTGCCAGCAGCTTAGAGGGGGCCGCCTACGAGCAGTACTTC
J: TRBJ2-3; V: TRBV30; size: .; D: .; CDR3: CAWNMDSRSTDTQYF; DNA: TGTGCCTGGAACATGGACAGCCGTAGCACAGATACGCAGTATTTT
J: TRBJ2-4; V: TRBV7-2; size: few; D: TRBD2; CDR3: CASSLGGGRDIQYF; DNA: TGTGCCAGCAGCTTAGGGGGCGGGAGGGACATTCAGTACTTC
J: TRBJ2-3; V: TRBV11-3; size: .; D: TRBD2; CDR3: CASSLKLAGGTDTQYF; DNA: TGTGCCAGCAGCTTGAAGCTAGCGGGAGGGACAGATACGCAGTATTTT
J: TRBJ2-1; V: TRBV27; size: once; D: .; CDR3: CASRPEASGHNEQFF; DNA: TGTGCCAGCAGACCCGAAGCGAGCGGACACAATGAGCAGTTCTTC
J: TRBJ2-5; V: TRBV7-9; size: .; D: .; CDR3: CASSLASEETQYF; DNA: TGTGCCAGCAGCTTAGCTTCAGAAGAGACCCAGTACTTC
J: TRBJ2-5; V: TRBV29-1; size: .; D: TRBD1; CDR3: CSVGGSDRVEETQYF; DNA: TGCAGCGTTGGGGGTTCGGACAGGGTGGAAGAGACCCAGTACTTC
J: TRBJ1-3; V: TRBV19; size: .; D: .; CDR3: CASRATGRAGNTIYF; DNA: TGTGCCAGTAGAGCTACAGGGCGAGCTGGAAACACCATATATTTT
J: TRBJ1-2; V: TRBV6-5; size: .; D: TRBD1; CDR3: CASSYEAGGGYTF; DNA: TGTGCCAGCAGTTACGAAGCAGGGGGAGGCTACACCTTC
J: TRBJ1-5; V: TRBV2; size: .; D: .; CDR3: CASTGMSNQPQHF; DNA: TGTGCCAGCACAGGGATGAGCAATCAGCCCCAGCATTTT
J: TRBJ1-1; V: TRBV5-4; size: .; D: .; CDR3: CASRLGQNGEAFF; DNA: TGTGCCAGCAGACTAGGACAGAACGGTGAAGCTTTCTTT
J: TRBJ2-7; V: TRBV7-7; size: .; D: TRBD1; CDR3: CASSLRTGSSYEQYF; DNA: TGTGCCAGCAGCTTACGGACAGGGAGCTCCTACGAGCAGTACTTC
J: TRBJ2-7; V: TRBV5-4; size: .; D: .; CDR3: CASSLTSNSYEQYF; DNA: TGTGCCAGCAGCTTGACAAGTAACTCCTACGAGCAGTACTTC
J: TRBJ1-3; V: TRBV14; size: .; D: .; CDR3: CASSRGGSLLSGNTIYF; DNA: TGTGCCAGCAGCCGGGGGGGGAGTTTGCTCTCTGGAAACACCATATATTTT
J: TRBJ2-1; V: TRBV27; size: .; D: .; CDR3: CASSLGSSYNEQFF; DNA: TGTGCCAGCAGTTTAGGGTCTAGCTACAATGAGCAGTTCTTC
J: TRBJ2-7; V: TRBV4-2; size: .; D: .; CDR3: CASSQDLPSYEQYF; DNA: TGTGCCAGCAGCCAAGATCTTCCGTCCTACGAGCAGTACTTC
J: TRBJ2-2; V: TRBV30; size: .; D: TRBD1; CDR3: CAWSLGTVNTGELFF; DNA: TGTGCCTGGAGTCTGGGGACAGTGAACACCGGGGAGCTGTTTTTT
J: TRBJ2-4; V: TRBV7-2; size: .; D: TRBD2; CDR3: CASSSPGLAGGKNIQYF; DNA: TGTGCCAGCAGCTCCCCGGGACTAGCGGGAGGCAAAAACATTCAGTACTTC
J: TRBJ1-2; V: TRBV19; size: .; D: .; CDR3: CASTLDRPTNYGYTF; DNA: TGTGCCAGTACCCTAGACAGACCTACTAACTATGGCTACACCTTC
J: TRBJ2-3; V: TRBV9; size: few; D: .; CDR3: CASSGSGSTNTDTQYF; DNA: TGTGCCAGCAGCGGTAGCGGTAGTACGAACACAGATACGCAGTATTTT
J: TRBJ1-1; V: TRBV19; size: .; D: .; CDR3: CASSASANTEAFF; DNA: TGTGCCAGTAGTGCCAGTGCGAACACTGAAGCTTTCTTT
J: TRBJ1-1; V: TRBV18; size: .; D: TRBD1; CDR3: CASSRDRGTEAFF; DNA: TGTGCCAGCTCACGCGACAGGGGGACTGAAGCTTTCTTT
J: TRBJ1-4; V: TRBV27; size: once; D: .; CDR3: CASSLSGPGGEKLFF; DNA: TGTGCCAGCAGTTTATCGGGGCCAGGTGGTGAAAAACTGTTTTTT
J: TRBJ2-7; V: TRBV9; size: .; D: TRBD1; CDR3: CASSPLGRDSYEQYF; DNA: TGTGCCAGCAGCCCACTAGGCAGGGACAGCTACGAGCAGTACTTC